Listed here is a single T cell receptor beta chain. It has no known antigen specificity. Nothing much larger sits one base from this clone, and base qualities are not available. The data stem from a study of blood T cells in healthy people across ages (dated by TCRdb to about 2015). In terms of the full investigation: In model experiments, template switching captured about one uniquely barcoded TCR beta cDNA molecule for every two T cells. To track age-related changes in TCR beta repertoire diversity, the study relied on deep sequencing normalized with unique cDNA molecular identifiers. The donors were split into four age groups: young (average around 16 years), middle-aged (39), aged (more than 55) and long-lived (roughly 88). Donors of different ages were randomly distributed across sequencing lanes to avoid experimental bias. The study analyzed two additional independent replicas of 1 million unique cDNA reads from the same blood draw for two donors, one aged 18 to 29 and one aged 80 or older.

Library preparation employed 5' RACE. Sequencing was performed on an Illumina HiSeq 2500. A second PCR of 7 to 11 cycles was performed with a sample-barcoded 5' primer and a J-beta primer mix. A template-switch 5' adaptor carrying 12 random nucleotides introduced a unique molecular identifier onto each TCR beta cDNA molecule. Each sample yielded at least 2.5 million CDR3-containing paired-end reads. First-strand cDNA synthesis was performed from all RNA using the Mint cDNA synthesis kit, with priming by a TRBC-specific oligonucleotide. Following uracil-DNA glycosylase treatment, a first 18-cycle PCR with universal primers M1SS and BC2_uni_R was performed on all cDNA. For the original study's pipeline: For normalization, 1 million high-quality reads, each with a distinct molecular identifier, were randomly selected from each sample. Instead of being binned into consensus sequences, reads that shared molecular identifiers were thrown out. CDR3 identification, clonotype clustering and error correction used MiTCR with a Q25 quality threshold and the strictest error-elimination algorithm. A nonparametric unseen species model using Euler transformation provided a lower-bound estimate of total TCR beta diversity. TCRdb trimmed public reads at Q25 via fastp, called clones via MiXCR and kept in-frame beta chains. CDR3 protein duplicates are merged, each entry listing the most common genes and DNA. The V and J calls follow TCRdb's processing rather than the paper's. The sample yields approximately 700,000 distinct CDR3 sequences; around 32% were counted once. The ten largest clones capture approximately 15% of the sample.

Trimming leaves V shorter by 4 bases and J shorter by 0 bases, with the junction holding 5 bases beyond the gene matches. The CDR1 and CDR2 encoded by the germline V gene are SGHTA and FQGTGA. Inclusive of the bounding cysteine and phenylalanine, the CDR3 is 16 residues long. Just the 48-base CDR3 DNA is kept, in frame starting at base 1. Study-wide conclusions, independent of this receptor: Estimates of total diversity based on one million sequenced T cells were regarded as lower bounds and as underestimates. Because profiling used bulk unsorted PBMCs, naive and antigen-experienced compartments could not be compared conclusively. A strong correlation was found between observed TCR beta diversity and the percentage of naive T cells measured by flow cytometry. Because donor CMV infection status was unknown, age-related changes in expanded clonotypes were potentially confounded. Compared with the aged group, the long-lived group had more naive CD4+ T cells, fewer expanded clones and increased TCR diversity, a pattern suggesting age selection. Observed TCR beta diversity per million T cells fell roughly linearly with age, and a significant reduction was already apparent by age about 38.

Donors were approximately 42 systemically healthy Caucasian individuals from Russia aged roughly 6 to 95 years. Approximately 9.7 milliliters of peripheral blood were drawn from each donor into EDTA-treated Vacutainer tubes. PBMCs were isolated by Ficoll-Paque density-gradient centrifugation, with at least 7 million obtained per sample. Trizol reagent was used to extract total RNA from PBMCs, with at least 5 micrograms per sample. The percentages of naive CD45RAhigh/CD27high T cells were determined by flow cytometry on a PBMC aliquot from every donor. Sequences were obtained from blood. Recombination connected TRBV7-3 to TRBJ2-2, and 7 junctional nucleotides match TRBD2. This TCR was recovered from a woman older than 75 in good health. Donor details come from another sample of the same person, matched by shared clones. The DNA is TGTGCCAGCAGCTCGCTAGGACTAGCGAACACCGGGGAGCTGTTTTTT. Translation gives CASSSLGLANTGELFF.